This T cell receptor (beta chain) was retrieved from a study of T cells in women clearing cervical HPV infection. Study-level background: Cases: HPV16-related CIN3 or worse on histology, a couple of invasive cancers. Controls' single incident HPV16 infection cleared within 12 months without precancer. Study-wide results and caveats: Combining TCR richness with V gene abundances gave approximately 0.8 AUC.

All donors had a single incident cervical HPV16 infection, not prevalent. With regard to this clone: The antigen remains unidentified. The CDR3 end lies 3 residues beyond the end of the read and is filled in from the germline J gene.

The germline CDR1 and CDR2 sequences are DFQATT and SNEGSKA (reference sequence). The CDR3 has 14 amino acids. Assay: immunoSEQ multiplex PCR; the TCRdb copy retains only in-frame clones and omits some. Its clone listing holds about 35,000 clones. This sequence joins TRBV20-1 and TRBJ2-3; D ambiguous. Sequencing was done on a sample of blood buffy coat. The source of this sequence is a woman between 18 and 70 years old with a cervical HPV16 infection that either progressed to CIN3+ or cleared (not recorded which). CDR3 sequence reads: CSARLPERQETQYF. CDR3 DNA, as far as it was read: TGCAGTGCTAGACTACCGGAACGCCAGGAGACG.